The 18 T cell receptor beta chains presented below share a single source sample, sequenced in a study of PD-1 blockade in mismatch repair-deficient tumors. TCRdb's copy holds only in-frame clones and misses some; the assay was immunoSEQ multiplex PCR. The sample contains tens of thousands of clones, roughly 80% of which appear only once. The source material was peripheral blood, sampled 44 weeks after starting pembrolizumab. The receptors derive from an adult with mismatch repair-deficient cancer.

The CDR3 spells CASSPAPRVGGANVLTF. For the CDR3, the DNA is TGCGCCAGCAGCCCTGCGCCCAGGGTAGGTGGGGCCAACGTCCTGACTTTC. This chain connects TRBV5-1 to TRBJ2-6, with D tentatively TRBD1 (5 bases). The CDR3 is 17 residues long. CDR1 SGHRS and CDR2 YFSETQ come from the germline V gene. The germline V and J ends were trimmed by 4 bases and 3 bases, with 17 bases remaining between them.

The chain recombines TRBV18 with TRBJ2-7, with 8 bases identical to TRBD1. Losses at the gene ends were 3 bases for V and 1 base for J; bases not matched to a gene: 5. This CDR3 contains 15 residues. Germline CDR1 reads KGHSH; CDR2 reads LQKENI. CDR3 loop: CASSPDRGSSYEQYF. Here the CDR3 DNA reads TGTGCCAGCTCACCCGACAGGGGCTCGTCCTACGAGCAGTACTTC.

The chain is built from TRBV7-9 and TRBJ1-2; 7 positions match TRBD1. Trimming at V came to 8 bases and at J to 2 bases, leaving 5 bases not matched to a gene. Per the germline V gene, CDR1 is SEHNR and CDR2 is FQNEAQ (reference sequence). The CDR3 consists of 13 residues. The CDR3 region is CASGQGDNYGYTF. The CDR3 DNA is TGTGCCAGCGGGCAGGGGGACAACTATGGCTACACCTTC.

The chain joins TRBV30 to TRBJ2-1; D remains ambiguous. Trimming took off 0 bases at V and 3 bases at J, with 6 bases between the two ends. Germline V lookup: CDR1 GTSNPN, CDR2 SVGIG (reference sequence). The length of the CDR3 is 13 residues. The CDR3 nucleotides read TGTGCCTGGAGTGTAGGGCTCTACAATGAGCAGTTCTTC. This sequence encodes CAWSVGLYNEQFF.

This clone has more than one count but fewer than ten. The CDR3 region has the DNA TGTGCCAGCAGTTTACGCAGGGATGGCAATGAGCAGTTCTTC. Translated: CASSLRRDGNEQFF. The gene calls are TRBV27 and TRBJ2-1; weak D call: TRBD1 (5 bases). Germline values: CDR1 MNHEY, CDR2 SMNVEV (reference sequence). CDR3 length: 14 amino acids. V was trimmed by 2 bases and J by 6 bases, leaving 11 bases between them.

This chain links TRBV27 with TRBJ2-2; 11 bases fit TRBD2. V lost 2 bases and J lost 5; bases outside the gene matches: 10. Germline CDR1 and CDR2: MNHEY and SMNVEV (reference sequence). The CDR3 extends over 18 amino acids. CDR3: CASSLLPLAGGPTGELFF. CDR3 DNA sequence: TGTGCCAGCAGTTTACTCCCCCTAGCGGGAGGACCTACCGGGGAGCTGTTTTTT.

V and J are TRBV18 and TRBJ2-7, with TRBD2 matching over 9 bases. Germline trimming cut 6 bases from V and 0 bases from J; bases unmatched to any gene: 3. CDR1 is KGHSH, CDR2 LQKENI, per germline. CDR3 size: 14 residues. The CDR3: CASSPTSGSYEQYF. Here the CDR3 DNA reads TGTGCCAGCTCCCCGACTAGCGGCTCCTACGAGCAGTACTTC.

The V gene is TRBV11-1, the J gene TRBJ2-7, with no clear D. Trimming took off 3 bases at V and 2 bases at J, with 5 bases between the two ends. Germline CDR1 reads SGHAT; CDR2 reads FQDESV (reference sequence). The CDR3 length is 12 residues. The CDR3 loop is CASSFVAYEQYF. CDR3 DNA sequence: TGTGCCAGCAGCTTCGTTGCCTACGAGCAGTACTTC.

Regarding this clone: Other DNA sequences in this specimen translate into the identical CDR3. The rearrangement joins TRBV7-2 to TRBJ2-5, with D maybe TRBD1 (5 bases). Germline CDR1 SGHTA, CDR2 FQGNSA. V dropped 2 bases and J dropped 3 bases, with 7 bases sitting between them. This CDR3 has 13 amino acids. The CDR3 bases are TGTGCCAGCAGCTTAACCAGGGAAGAGACCCAGTACTTC. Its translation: CASSLTREETQYF.

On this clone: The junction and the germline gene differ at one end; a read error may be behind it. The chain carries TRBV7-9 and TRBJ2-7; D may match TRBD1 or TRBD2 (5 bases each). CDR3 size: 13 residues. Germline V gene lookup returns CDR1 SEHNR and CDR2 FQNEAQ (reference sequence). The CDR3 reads CASSPQGEDEQYF. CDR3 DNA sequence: TGCGCCAGCAGCCCCCAGGGAGAGGACGAGCAGTACTTC. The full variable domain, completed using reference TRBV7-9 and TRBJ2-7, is DTGVSQNPRHKITKRGQNVTFRCDPISEHNRLYWYRQTLGQGPEFLTYFQNEAQLEKSRLLSDRFSAERPKGSFSTLEIQRTEQGDSAMYLCASSPQGEDEQYFGPGTRLTVT.

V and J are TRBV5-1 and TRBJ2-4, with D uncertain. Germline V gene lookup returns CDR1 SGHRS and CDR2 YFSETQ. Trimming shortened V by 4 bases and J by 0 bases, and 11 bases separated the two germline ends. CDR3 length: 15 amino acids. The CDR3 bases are TGCGCCAGCAGCGAGGTGGGCGAAGCCAAAAACATTCAGTACTTC. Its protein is CASSEVGEAKNIQYF.

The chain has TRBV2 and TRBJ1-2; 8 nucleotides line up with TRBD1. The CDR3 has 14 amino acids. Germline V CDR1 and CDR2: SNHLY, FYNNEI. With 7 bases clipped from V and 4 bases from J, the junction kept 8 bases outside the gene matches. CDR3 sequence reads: CASTPGQGRYGYTF. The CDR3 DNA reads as TGTGCCAGCACTCCCGGACAGGGTCGCTATGGCTACACCTTC. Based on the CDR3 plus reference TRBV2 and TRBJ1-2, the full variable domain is EPEVTQTPSHQVTQMGQEVILRCVPISNHLYFYWYRQILGQKVEFLVSFYNNEISEKSEIFDDQFSVERPDGSNFTLKIRSTKLEDSAMYFCASTPGQGRYGYTFGSGTRLTVV.

Here the CDR3 DNA reads TGTGCCAGCAGCTTAGCACGGGGGGACTATGGCTACACCTTC. Encoded protein: CASSLARGDYGYTF. The V gene is TRBV11-2, the J gene TRBJ1-2, with D perhaps matching TRBD1 (5 bases). There are 14 residues in the CDR3. Germline-derived CDR1 and CDR2 are SGHAT and FQNNGV. Trimming pared 1 base from V and 3 bases from J, leaving 9 bases between.

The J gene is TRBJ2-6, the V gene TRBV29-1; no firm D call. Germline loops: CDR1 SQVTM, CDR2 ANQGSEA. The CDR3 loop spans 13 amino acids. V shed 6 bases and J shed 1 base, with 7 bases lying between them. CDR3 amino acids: CSVGRSGANVLTF. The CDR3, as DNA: TGCAGCGTCGGACGGTCTGGGGCCAACGTCCTGACTTTC.

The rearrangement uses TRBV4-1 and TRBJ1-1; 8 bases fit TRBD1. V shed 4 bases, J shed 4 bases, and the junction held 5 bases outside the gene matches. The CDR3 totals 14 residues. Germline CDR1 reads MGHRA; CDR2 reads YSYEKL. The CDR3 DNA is TGCGCCAGCAGCCTACAGGGGGTTAGCACTGAAGCTTTCTTT. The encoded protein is CASSLQGVSTEAFF.

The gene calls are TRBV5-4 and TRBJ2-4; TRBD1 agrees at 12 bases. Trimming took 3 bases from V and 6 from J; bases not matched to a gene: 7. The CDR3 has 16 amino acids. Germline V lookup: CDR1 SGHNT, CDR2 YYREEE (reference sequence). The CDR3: CASSWGQGAVGNIQYF. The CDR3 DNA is TGTGCCAGCAGCTGGGGACAGGGGGCAGTAGGAAACATTCAGTACTTC.

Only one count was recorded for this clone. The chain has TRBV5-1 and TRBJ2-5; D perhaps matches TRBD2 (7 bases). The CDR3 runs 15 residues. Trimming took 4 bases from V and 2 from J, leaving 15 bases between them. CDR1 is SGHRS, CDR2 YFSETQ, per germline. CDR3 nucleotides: TGCGCCAGCAGCCTTTTCGGGGGGCGTCAAGAGACCCAGTACTTC. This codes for CASSLFGGRQETQYF.

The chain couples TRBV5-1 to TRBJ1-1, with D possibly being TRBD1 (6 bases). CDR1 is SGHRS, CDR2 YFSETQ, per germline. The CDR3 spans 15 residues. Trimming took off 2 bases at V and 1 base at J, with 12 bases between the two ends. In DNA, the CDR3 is TGCGCCAGCAGCTTAGGAGGGGGAGGGAACACTGAAGCTTTCTTT. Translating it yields CASSLGGGGNTEAFF. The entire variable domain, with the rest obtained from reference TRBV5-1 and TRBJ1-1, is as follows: KAGVTQTPRYLIKTRGQQVTLSCSPISGHRSVSWYQQTPGQGLQFLFEYFSETQRNKGNFPGRFSGRQFSNSRSEMNVSTLELGDSALYLCASSLGGGGNTEAFFGQGTRLTVV.